The rows below give T cell receptor beta chains drawn from one sample of a study of OX40 agonist ivuxolimab in advanced cancers. Measured with immunoSEQ multiplex PCR; TCRdb has only the in-frame clones, and not every one. The repertoire holds about 60,000 clones, with 89% as singletons. The sequenced sample was CD4+ or CD8+ T cells sorted from blood, obtained in a trial of the OX40 agonist ivuxolimab. Receptor source: an adult with an advanced solid tumor such as melanoma, head and neck, liver or kidney cancer. CDR3s include the opening cysteine and the closing phenylalanine or tryptophan.

v_call	cdr3_length	j_call	cdr3_aa
TRBV7-2	15	TRBJ2-2	CASSSSGRRTGELFF
TRBV13	14	TRBJ1-1	CASSWVGAPPEAFF
TRBV19	15	TRBJ2-5	CASSREGRPEETQYF
TRBV9	15	TRBJ1-1	CASSPRTGENTEAFF
TRBV29-1	12	TRBJ1-2	CSVDGENYGYTF
TRBV11-2	17	TRBJ2-1	CASSQGIPDLSYNEQFF
TRBV5-3	13	TRBJ1-5	CARTPPSNQPQHF
TRBV4-1	18	TRBJ2-2	CASSQALQGTLGTGELFF
TRBV5-1	16	TRBJ2-1	CASSWGDDRLDNEQFF
TRBV29-1	22	TRBJ1-2	CSVEASTGHHERSRDVAYGYTF
TRBV7-9	11	TRBJ2-7	CASSRSYEQYF
TRBV5-6	15	TRBJ2-5	CASSEDRVFAETQYF
TRBV5-1	15	TRBJ2-7	CASSYLGRGQDEQYF
TRBV28	14	TRBJ1-1	CASSLPWRNTEAFF
TRBV4-3	17	TRBJ2-3	CASSPGLAGGVADTQYF
TRBV5-4	15	TRBJ2-1	CASSLRREVGNEQFF
TRBV19	15	TRBJ2-3	CASSIGTGATDTQYF
TRBV30	15	TRBJ1-3	CAWRSRYSSGNTIYF
TRBV4-1	17	TRBJ2-2	CASSPQDQFANTGELFF
TRBV28	13	TRBJ1-2	CASSPRDHYGYTF
TRBV9	12	TRBJ2-1	CASADGYNEQFF
TRBV9	14	TRBJ1-6	CASSTQGGNSPLHF
TRBV28	11	TRBJ2-1	CASSLRYEQFF
TRBV9	15	TRBJ2-3	CASNLGLPSTDTQYF
TRBV4-1	13	TRBJ2-1	CASSPQTRDEQFF
TRBV6-5	13	TRBJ1-2	CASLDSDNYGYTF
TRBV5-1	14	TRBJ1-5	CASRGGASNQPQHF
TRBV27	14	TRBJ2-1	CASTTYSSYNEQFF
TRBV30	12	TRBJ1-5	CAWSGTGLPQHF